This TCR beta chain was retrieved from a study of cytomegalovirus exposure and HLA in healthy donors. A remark on this clone: The sample holds other DNA sequences that translate to the same CDR3.

CDR1 and CDR2 (germline): SGHNT, YYREEE (reference sequence). The CDR3 length is 15 residues. V was cut by 5 bases and J by 0 bases, with 9 bases left in between. With 60 Vbeta and 13 Jbeta primers, the PCR was carried out. Only in-frame clones appear in the TCRdb table, and some are missing; sequencing was by immunoSEQ multiplex PCR. The sample records 110,000 to 150,000 clones, over 70% being singletons. The clonotype originates from a male donor in good health and CMV-seronegative. The specimen sequenced was PBMCs. The chain recombines TRBV5-4 with TRBJ2-6, with D perhaps TRBD2 (7 bases). In DNA form, the CDR3 reads TGTGCCAGCAGGGGAGGGGGCTCTGGGGCCAACGTCCTGACTTTC. Residues: CASRGGGSGANVLTF.